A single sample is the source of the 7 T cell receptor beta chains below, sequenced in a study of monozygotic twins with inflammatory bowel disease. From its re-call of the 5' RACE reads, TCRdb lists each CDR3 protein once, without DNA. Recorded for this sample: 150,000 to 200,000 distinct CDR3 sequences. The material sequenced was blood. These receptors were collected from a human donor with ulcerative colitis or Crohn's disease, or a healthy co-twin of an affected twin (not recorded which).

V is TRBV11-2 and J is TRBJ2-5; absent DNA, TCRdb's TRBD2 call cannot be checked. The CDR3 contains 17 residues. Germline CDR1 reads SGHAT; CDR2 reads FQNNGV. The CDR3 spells CASSGTSLREGPETQYF.

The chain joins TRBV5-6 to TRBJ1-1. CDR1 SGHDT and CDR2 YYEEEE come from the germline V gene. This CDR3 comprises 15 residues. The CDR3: CASSSTGLVNTEAFF.

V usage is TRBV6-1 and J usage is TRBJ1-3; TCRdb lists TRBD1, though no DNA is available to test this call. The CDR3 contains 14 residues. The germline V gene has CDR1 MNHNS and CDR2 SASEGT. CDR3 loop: CASGEPGTGNTIYF.

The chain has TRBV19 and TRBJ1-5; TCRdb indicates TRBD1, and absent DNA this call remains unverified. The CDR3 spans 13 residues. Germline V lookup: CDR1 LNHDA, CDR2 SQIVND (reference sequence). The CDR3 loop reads CASSQGASQPQHF.

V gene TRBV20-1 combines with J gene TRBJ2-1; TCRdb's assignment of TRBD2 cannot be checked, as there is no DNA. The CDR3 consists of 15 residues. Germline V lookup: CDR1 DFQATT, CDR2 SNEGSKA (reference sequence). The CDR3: CSARVTSGVYNEQFF.

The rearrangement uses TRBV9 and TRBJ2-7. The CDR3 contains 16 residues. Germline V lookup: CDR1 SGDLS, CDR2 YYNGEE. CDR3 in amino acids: CASSVEPFSSSYEQYF. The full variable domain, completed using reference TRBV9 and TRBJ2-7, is DSGVTQTPKHLITATGQRVTLRCSPRSGDLSVYWYQQSLDQGLQFLIQYYNGEERAKGNILERFSAQQFPDLHSELNLSSLELGDSALYFCASSVEPFSSSYEQYFGPGTRLTVT.

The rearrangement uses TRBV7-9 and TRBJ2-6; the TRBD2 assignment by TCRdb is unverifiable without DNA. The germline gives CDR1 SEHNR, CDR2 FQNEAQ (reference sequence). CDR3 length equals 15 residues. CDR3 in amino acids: CASSAGRSGANVLTF.